Listed below are T cell receptor beta chains from one sample, sequenced in a study of blood T cell repertoires in COVID-19. Data came from immunoSEQ multiplex PCR; TCRdb stores just in-frame clones and leaves some out. Found here are 300,000 to 450,000 clones, around 87% of them singletons; the top ten hold roughly 1.9%. Sequencing was performed on PBMCs or T cells enriched from blood (not recorded which). The receptors stem from a man in his forties or fifties in a cohort exposed to, infected with or recovered from COVID-19 (not recorded which). The CDR3 runs from the conserved cysteine through the conserved F or W. The D gene is left open where the match is weak. Size is stated for part of the rows, as once, few or many counts, or as a class when the clone is expanded.

D	J	V	size	CDR3	DNA
.	TRBJ1-1	TRBV9	.	CASSVIVGSEAFF	TGTGCCAGCAGCGTGATTGTGGGCAGCGAAGCTTTCTTT
.	TRBJ2-2	TRBV5-1	.	CASAIGTTNTGELFF	TGCGCCAGCGCTATCGGGACAACGAACACCGGGGAGCTGTTTTTT
TRBD1	TRBJ2-5	TRBV19	once	CATRPGTGYETQYF	TGTGCCACTCGCCCCGGGACAGGGTACGAGACCCAGTACTTC
TRBD2	TRBJ2-5	TRBV7-9	.	CASSLGLAGGFPQETQYF	TGTGCCAGCAGCTTAGGACTAGCGGGAGGCTTTCCTCAAGAGACCCAGTACTTC
TRBD1	TRBJ2-1	TRBV14	few	CASSLLFGTGPNEQFF	TGTGCCAGCAGCCTGTTGTTCGGGACAGGGCCCAATGAGCAGTTCTTC
TRBD2	TRBJ2-3	TRBV20-1	once	CSASGLAGEFLTDTQYF	TGCAGTGCTAGTGGACTAGCGGGAGAGTTTTTAACAGATACGCAGTATTTT
TRBD2	TRBJ2-3	TRBV5-1	.	CASSLEAGVGTDTQYF	TGCGCCAGCAGCTTGGAAGCGGGAGTTGGGACAGATACGCAGTATTTT
.	TRBJ1-3	TRBV7-9	.	CASSTSGNTIYF	TGTGCCAGCAGCACATCTGGAAACACCATATATTTT
.	TRBJ1-5	TRBV18	.	CASSPDTYQPQHF	TGTGCCAGCTCTCCGGACACCTATCAGCCCCAGCATTTT
.	TRBJ1-1	TRBV5-4	.	CASSSGRGYDTEAFF	TGTGCCAGCAGCTCCGGGCGGGGATATGACACTGAAGCTTTCTTT
TRBD1	TRBJ1-1	TRBV5-1	few	CASSPREGANTEAFF	TGCGCCAGCAGCCCCCGGGAGGGGGCGAACACTGAAGCTTTCTTT
TRBD2	TRBJ2-7	TRBV6-1	.	CASSEAVGTILPYEQYF	TGTGCCAGCAGTGAAGCTGTTGGGACTATCCTACCATACGAGCAGTACTTC
TRBD2	TRBJ2-1	TRBV7-6	.	CASSVSGTSYYNEQFF	TGTGCCAGCAGCGTCTCCGGGACTAGTTACTACAATGAGCAGTTCTTC
.	TRBJ1-6	TRBV27	.	CASSPQTGSPLHF	TGTGCCAGCAGTCCGCAGACAGGTTCACCCCTCCACTTT
.	TRBJ2-7	TRBV6-1	.	CASSDGGRVEQYF	TGTGCCAGCAGTGATGGGGGCAGGGTCGAGCAGTACTTC
.	TRBJ2-4	TRBV19	.	CASSIGRLKNIQYF	TGTGCCAGTAGTATCGGCCGACTCAAAAACATTCAGTACTTC
.	TRBJ2-5	TRBV6-2/TRBV6-3	.	CASSYSRGDKETQYF	TGTGCCAGCAGTTACTCCCGCGGGGATAAAGAGACCCAGTACTTC
TRBD1	TRBJ1-6	TRBV19	.	CASSILGQGNSPLHF	TGTGCCAGTAGTATTCTGGGACAGGGCAATTCACCCCTCCACTTT
.	TRBJ1-1	TRBV11-2	.	CASSLLSLLRTEAFF	TGTGCCAGCAGCTTACTGAGCCTGCTTCGGACTGAAGCTTTCTTT
TRBD2	TRBJ2-7	TRBV9	once	CASSLNFGEGMKEQYF	TGTGCCAGCAGTCTGAATTTCGGGGAGGGAATGAAGGAGCAGTACTTC
.	TRBJ2-5	TRBV9	once	CASSVGSGSPGQETQYF	TGTGCCAGCAGCGTAGGGTCCGGGAGCCCCGGGCAAGAGACCCAGTACTTC
TRBD1	TRBJ2-7	TRBV6-1	.	CASSEGVGDRGDEQYF	TGTGCCAGCAGTGAAGGGGTCGGGGACAGGGGCGACGAGCAGTACTTC
.	TRBJ1-5	TRBV18	.	CASSQGLAQPQHF	TGTGCCAGCTCCCAGGGGTTGGCTCAGCCCCAGCATTTT
TRBD2	TRBJ2-2	TRBV14	.	CASSLLSILADTGELFF	TGTGCCAGCAGCCTACTTTCAATACTAGCGGACACCGGGGAGCTGTTTTTT
.	TRBJ1-5	TRBV19	.	CASSYGTGTLSNQPQHF	TGTGCCAGTAGCTATGGGACCGGGACACTCAGCAATCAGCCCCAGCATTTT
.	TRBJ2-7	TRBV6-6	.	CASSPGIYEQYF	TGTGCCAGCAGTCCGGGGATCTACGAGCAGTACTTC
TRBD1	TRBJ1-6	TRBV5-1	.	CASKTGAYNSPLHF	TGCGCCAGCAAGACAGGGGCGTATAATTCACCCCTCCACTTT
.	TRBJ2-2	TRBV28	.	CASSRSGRGRTGELFF	TGTGCCAGCAGTCGATCCGGGAGAGGAAGGACCGGGGAGCTGTTTTTT
TRBD1	TRBJ1-6	TRBV10-2	.	CASSRQGVNNSPLHF	TGCGCCAGCAGTCGACAGGGGGTTAATAATTCACCCCTCCACTTT
TRBD1	TRBJ1-3	TRBV16	once	CASSQQDRASGNTIYF	TGTGCCAGCAGCCAACAGGACAGGGCCTCTGGAAACACCATATATTTT
TRBD1	TRBJ2-3	TRBV2	.	CASKKTGVADTQYF	TGTGCCAGCAAAAAGACAGGGGTGGCAGATACGCAGTATTTT
TRBD1	TRBJ2-1	TRBV2	.	CASRRSGTGGNEQFF	TGTGCCAGCAGGCGATCCGGGACAGGGGGCAATGAGCAGTTCTTC
.	TRBJ1-6	TRBV4-2	.	CASSPPRSNSPLHF	TGTGCCAGCAGCCCACCGAGGTCAAATTCACCCCTCCACTTT
TRBD1	TRBJ1-6	TRBV5-1	.	CASSLTGQYNSPLHF	TGCGCCAGCAGCTTGACGGGACAGTATAATTCACCCCTCCACTTT
.	TRBJ1-1	TRBV5-1	few	CASRLAGNTEAFF	TGCGCCAGCAGGTTGGCAGGGAACACTGAAGCTTTCTTT
TRBD1	TRBJ1-5	TRBV2	.	CASRAKDREGNQPQHF	TGTGCCAGCAGAGCTAAGGACAGGGAGGGCAATCAGCCCCAGCATTTT
TRBD1	TRBJ2-7	TRBV28	.	CASSSIGQGTPYEQYF	TGTGCCAGCAGTTCAATCGGACAGGGGACACCCTACGAGCAGTACTTC
TRBD1	TRBJ1-4	TRBV5-1	.	CASSLISQGARGKLFF	TGCGCCAGCAGCTTGATTTCCCAGGGGGCGCGCGGAAAACTGTTTTTT
.	TRBJ1-2	TRBV28	.	CASSFVFGYRAGGYTF	TGTGCCAGCAGTTTTGTTTTCGGGTACAGGGCGGGTGGCTACACCTTC
TRBD1	TRBJ2-7	TRBV7-6	.	CASSLAQAGGARAYEQYF	TGTGCCAGCAGCTTAGCGCAAGCAGGGGGCGCGAGGGCCTACGAGCAGTACTTC
.	TRBJ2-3	TRBV3-1/TRBV3-2	.	CASSRSNRLLSDTQYF	TGTGCCAGCAGCCGAAGTAATCGACTATTATCAGATACGCAGTATTTT
TRBD1	TRBJ1-2	TRBV5-1	.	CASSTKTGVNSYGYTF	TGCGCCAGCAGCACCAAAACAGGGGTTAATTCCTATGGCTACACCTTC
.	TRBJ2-7	TRBV10-1	.	CASSDGGSYEQYF	TGCGCCAGCAGTGATGGAGGTTCCTACGAGCAGTACTTC
.	TRBJ1-1	TRBV5-8	.	CASSLAQVYASRAFF	TGTGCCAGCAGCTTGGCACAGGTTTATGCGTCGCGAGCTTTCTTT
TRBD2	TRBJ2-7	TRBV7-3	.	CASSLLPGGTYEQYF	TGTGCCAGCAGCTTATTACCGGGAGGTACCTACGAGCAGTACTTC
TRBD1	TRBJ2-5	TRBV7-9	.	CASSLQGSKETQYF	TGTGCCAGCAGCCTACAGGGGTCAAAAGAGACCCAGTACTTC
.	TRBJ1-3	TRBV5-1	.	CASSKESGISGNTIYF	TGCGCCAGCAGCAAAGAAAGCGGTATCTCTGGAAACACCATATATTTT
.	TRBJ1-3	TRBV5-1	.	CASSSQPGTGGNTIYF	TGCGCCAGCAGTTCTCAGCCGGGAACAGGGGGAAACACCATATATTTT
TRBD1	TRBJ1-1	TRBV4-2	few	CASSRQGENTEAFF	TGTGCCAGCAGCCGACAGGGTGAGAACACTGAAGCTTTCTTT
TRBD2	TRBJ2-2	TRBV18	few	CASSPQRGNTGELFF	TGTGCCAGCTCACCACAGCGGGGCAACACCGGGGAGCTGTTTTTT
.	TRBJ1-2	TRBV18	.	CASSPATDYGYTF	TGTGCCAGCTCACCAGCAACAGATTATGGCTACACCTTC
.	TRBJ2-7	TRBV12-2	.	CASRLAASRTYEQYF	TGTGCAAGTCGCTTAGCTGCCAGTCGTACCTACGAGCAGTACTTC
TRBD1	TRBJ2-7	TRBV15	.	CATSRDRGYEQYF	TGTGCCACCAGTCGGGACAGGGGCTACGAGCAGTACTTC
TRBD2	TRBJ2-1	TRBV10-3	.	CAIGGGSSYNEQFF	TGTGCCATCGGTGGCGGGAGCTCCTACAATGAGCAGTTCTTC
.	TRBJ2-2	TRBV5-1	once	CASSPGTPNTGELFF	TGCGCCAGCAGCCCCGGGACTCCGAACACCGGGGAGCTGTTTTTT
TRBD2	TRBJ2-1	TRBV15	.	CATSRYPSGTKNNEQFF	TGTGCCACCAGCAGGTACCCTAGCGGGACAAAAAACAATGAGCAGTTCTTC